Listed here is a single TCR beta chain. Its matching antigen is unknown. Assay execution took place at the deep level. 300 ng DNA, roughly 30,000 T cell genomes, went into unsorted PBMC replicate PCRs. Ten immunoSEQ deep assay plates were used to sequence unsorted PBMC DNA. TCRdb keeps only in-frame clones here, not all; method: immunoSEQ multiplex PCR. Altogether about 600,000 clones are present, roughly 79% being singletons, with the ten largest covering more than 10%. The germline V and J ends were trimmed by 4 bases and 8 bases, with 12 bases remaining between them. The CDR3 is made up of 12 amino acids. CDR1 and CDR2 from the germline V gene are SGHRS and YFSETQ. This entry belongs to a study of shared clonotypes between healthy human individuals. Points from the study as a whole: How much donors shared clonotypes was expected to be affected by sequencing depth.

This clonotype originated in a woman in her 40s in good health. Some clones in this sample may be carry-over from other donors' samples. V is TRBV5-1 and J is TRBJ1-1; a weak D match, TRBD1 (5 bases). Sequencing was performed on PBMCs. The CDR3 region has the DNA TGCGCCAGCAGCCCCGGACATGGGGAAGCTTTCTTT. It is translated as CASSPGHGEAFF.